This TCR beta chain was found in a study of early T cells in non-severe SARS-CoV-2 infection. The library protocol tagged individual cDNA molecules with unique molecular identifiers. From the 5' RACE reads, TCRdb called clonotypes with MiXCR, one entry per CDR3 protein. Of under 40,000 distinct CDR3 sequences listed, roughly 6.3% are singletons. V was pared by 1 base and J by 3 bases, with 16 bases between. The CDR3 spans 15 residues. Germline values: CDR1 SQVTM, CDR2 ANQGSEA. The chain joins TRBV29-1 to TRBJ2-7; D uncertain. The source material was whole blood. This TCR came from an adult who was a healthcare worker with PCR-confirmed SARS-CoV-2 infection or an uninfected control (not recorded which). In DNA, the CDR3 is TGCAGCGTTGAAGGAGGTCCACCTCAGGACTACGAGCAGTACTTC. It codes for CSVEGGPPQDYEQYF.